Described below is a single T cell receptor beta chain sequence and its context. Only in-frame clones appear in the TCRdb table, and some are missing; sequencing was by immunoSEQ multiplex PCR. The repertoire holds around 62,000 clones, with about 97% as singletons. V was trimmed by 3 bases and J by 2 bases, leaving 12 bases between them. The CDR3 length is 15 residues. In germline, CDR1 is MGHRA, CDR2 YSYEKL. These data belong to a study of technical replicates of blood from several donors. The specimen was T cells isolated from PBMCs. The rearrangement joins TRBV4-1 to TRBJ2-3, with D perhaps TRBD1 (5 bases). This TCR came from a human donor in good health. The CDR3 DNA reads TGCGCCAGCAGCCAGATACAGGCGTACACAGATACGCAGTATTTT. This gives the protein CASSQIQAYTDTQYF.